This TCR beta chain comes out of a study of Ad26.COV2.S vaccination and SARS-CoV-2 variants. The wider study: Once or twice, 56 days apart, Ad26.COV2.S was delivered intramuscularly.

There are a few counts of this clone. This table comes from immunoSEQ multiplex PCR, and its TCRdb copy is limited to in-frame clones, with some not included. Among approximately 300,000 clones listed, approximately 86% were seen once. Treatment reported: 15 to 20 received Ad26.COV2.S at low or high dose, single or two shots; roughly five received placebo; per-sample allocation not given. Sampling occurred on day 63 after the first vaccine or placebo injection. Donor was an adult aged 18-55 years in Boston. Ad26 vector vaccine expressed Wuhan-strain SARS-CoV-2 spike. The TCR was taken from a person aged 18-60 years who received the Ad26.COV2.S COVID-19 vaccine or a placebo. The specimen was peripheral blood, collected in a trial of Ad26.COV2.S vaccine versus placebo.

DNA for the CDR3: TGTGCCAGCAGCCTACTCAGGAACACTGAAGCTTTCTTT. This gives the protein CASSLLRNTEAFF. The chain recombines TRBV7-9 with TRBJ1-1; unclear D gene. This CDR3 comprises 13 residues. V lost 5 bases to trimming and J lost 1 base, with 8 bases between them. Germline-derived CDR1 and CDR2 are SEHNR and FQNEAQ (reference sequence).